This is a list of T cell receptor beta chains from one sample in a study of response to subunit inactivated influenza vaccine. TCRdb fed the RT-PCR reads into MiXCR, producing one record per CDR3 protein. The data show under 950,000 distinct CDR3 sequences, with 20% to 25% seen just once and 10% held by the top ten. The input for sequencing was PBMCs from blood, taken roughly 5 days after vaccination. These receptors all come from a man aged 45-65 years who received an inactivated influenza vaccine. Each CDR3 is given with its conserved first and last residue. The D gene is left open where the match is weak. The size of a clone is reported for some rows only, either as once, few or many, or as a class for expanded clones.

clone_size j_call d_call v_call cdr3_aa cdr3_nt
many TRBJ2-7 . TRBV29-1 CSVAGRSSYEQYF TGCAGCGTTGCTGGCAGGAGCTCCTACGAGCAGTACTTC
. TRBJ2-1 TRBD2 TRBV5-1 CASSLGGTTDNEQFF TGCGCCAGCAGCTTGGGGGGGACTACAGACAATGAGCAGTTCTTC
many TRBJ1-1 . TRBV7-9 CASSLSSENTEAFF TGTGCCAGCAGCTTAAGTTCAGAGAACACTGAAGCTTTCTTT
. TRBJ2-1 TRBD2 TRBV7-2 CASSPGTSGFPFF TGTGCCAGCAGCCCTGGGACTAGCGGGTTTCCGTTCTTC
. TRBJ2-7 . TRBV20-1 CSARGDSGEQYF TGCAGTGCTAGAGGGGACTCAGGCGAGCAGTACTTC
few TRBJ1-4 . TRBV7-2 CASSFFGNEKLFF TGTGCCAGCAGCTTCTTCGGAAATGAAAAACTGTTTTTT
. TRBJ2-5 . TRBV14 CASSHLGERETQYF TGTGCCAGCAGCCACCTGGGGGAACGAGAGACCCAGTACTTC
few TRBJ2-3 . TRBV15 CATSGSRGGYTQYF TGTGCCACCAGCGGGTCTCGTGGGGGTTATACGCAGTATTTT
few TRBJ2-2 TRBD2 TRBV20-1 CSAPRTRDTGELFF TGCAGTGCCCCTAGGACTAGAGACACCGGGGAGCTGTTTTTT
once TRBJ1-2 . TRBV20-1 CSARDNGF TGCAGTGCTAGAGATAACGGATTT
few TRBJ1-6 TRBD1 TRBV2 CASSKDRSRNSPLHF TGTGCCAGCAGTAAGGACAGGTCTCGTAATTCACCCCTCCACTTT
. TRBJ2-2 . TRBV20-1 CSARDRIRAISTGELFF TGCAGTGCTAGAGATCGAATTAGGGCTATCAGCACCGGGGAGCTGTTTTTT
. TRBJ2-3 TRBD2 TRBV3-1 CATSYTGTTTDTQYF TGTGCCACCAGCTACACCGGGACTACCACAGATACGCAGTATTTT
. TRBJ2-3 TRBD1 TRBV7-2 CASSLMTGDTQYF TGTGCCAGCAGCCTTATGACAGGGGATACGCAGTATTTT
. TRBJ2-5 TRBD1 TRBV4-3 CASSQGSGQGAGTQYF TGCGCCAGCAGCCAAGGTTCAGGACAGGGGGCTGGGACCCAGTACTTC
few TRBJ2-1 TRBD2 TRBV20-1 CSARDPLAGARGGQFF TGCAGTGCTAGAGATCCTCTAGCGGGAGCCCGAGGTGGGCAGTTCTTC
many TRBJ2-7 . TRBV5-6 CASSLYMAGNEQYF TGTGCCAGCAGCTTATATATGGCGGGCAACGAGCAGTACTTC
many TRBJ2-3 TRBD2 TRBV20-1 CSAQTSGRQDTQYF TGCAGTGCCCAGACTAGCGGGAGGCAAGATACGCAGTATTTT
. TRBJ2-5 TRBD2 TRBV5-1 CASSSGTSGVQETQYF TGCGCCAGCAGCTCCGGGACTAGCGGGGTTCAAGAGACCCAGTACTTC
once TRBJ2-1 . TRBV3-1 CASSQEGLGTDNNEQFF TGTGCCAGCAGCCAAGAAGGTCTCGGGACGGATAACAATGAGCAGTTCTTC
. TRBJ2-5 . TRBV7-2 CASSLSSGTAGTQYF TGTGCCAGCAGCTTAAGTTCAGGGACCGCGGGGACCCAGTACTTC
few TRBJ2-7 TRBD1 TRBV12-3/TRBV12-4 CASRIGQGSYEQYF TGTGCCAGCAGGATTGGACAGGGATCCTACGAGCAGTACTTC
. TRBJ2-5 . TRBV27 CASSFTRGARETQYF TGTGCCAGCAGTTTCACAAGGGGGGCCCGGGAGACCCAGTACTTC
. TRBJ2-1 . TRBV6-4 CASSLTMASPQQFF TGTGCCAGCAGCCTGACCATGGCTTCCCCGCAGCAGTTCTTC
. TRBJ2-7 . TRBV7-9 CASSPSSRGLVYEQYF TGTGCCAGCAGCCCCTCCTCTAGGGGACTTGTCTACGAGCAGTACTTC
many TRBJ2-7 . TRBV20-1 CSAMTVTYEQYF TGCAGTGCAATGACAGTTACCTACGAGCAGTACTTC
few TRBJ2-7 . TRBV2 CASSEGRGTYEQYF TGTGCCAGCAGTGAAGGACGGGGGACCTACGAGCAGTACTTC
. TRBJ1-2 TRBD1 TRBV4-2 CASSQDGGQGASGYTF TGTGCCAGCAGCCAAGACGGGGGACAGGGAGCCTCTGGCTACACCTTC
few TRBJ2-7 . TRBV20-1 CSAPQDGSYEQYF TGCAGTGCTCCACAGGACGGATCCTACGAGCAGTACTTC
many TRBJ1-1 TRBD1 TRBV29-1 CSVGAGGTEAFF TGCAGCGTTGGGGCAGGGGGCACTGAAGCTTTCTTT
. TRBJ2-1 TRBD1 TRBV9 CASSARTGGNEQFF TGTGCCAGCAGCGCCAGGACAGGGGGAAATGAGCAGTTCTTC
few TRBJ2-2 TRBD2 TRBV27 CASSPSAGLAGTQNTGELFF TGTGCCAGCAGTCCCTCAGCCGGACTAGCGGGAACCCAGAACACCGGGGAGCTGTTTTTT
few TRBJ2-5 . TRBV20-1 CSARDLTSSVETQYF TGCAGTGCTAGAGACCTTACTAGCTCCGTCGAGACCCAGTACTTC
. TRBJ2-7 TRBD1 TRBV27 CASSLLPGQGINEQYF TGTGCCAGCAGTTTACTTCCGGGACAGGGGATAAACGAGCAGTACTTC
few TRBJ2-5 . TRBV25-1 CASSEYRAVRGQETQYF TGTGCCAGCAGTGAATATAGGGCAGTCCGAGGCCAAGAGACCCAGTACTTC
. TRBJ1-2 . TRBV12-3/TRBV12-4 CASTPTGPASYGYTF TGTGCCAGCACCCCCACGGGACCCGCTAGCTATGGCTACACCTTC
. TRBJ2-3 TRBD1 TRBV12-3/TRBV12-4 CASSLTGGNLDTQYF TGTGCCAGCAGTCTGACAGGGGGCAATTTAGATACGCAGTATTTT
once TRBJ2-5 . TRBV20-1 CSASPSSETQYF TGCAGTGCTAGCCCCTCATCGGAGACCCAGTACTTC
few TRBJ1-2 TRBD1 TRBV29-1 CSVSGGRGYTF TGCAGCGTTTCAGGGGGCCGTGGCTACACCTTC
few TRBJ2-3 . TRBV27 CASLQSYQRTSTDTQYF TGTGCCAGCCTCCAATCCTATCAGCGGACTAGCACAGATACGCAGTATTTT
. TRBJ2-7 . TRBV7-2 CASSPVGGGTYEQYF TGTGCCAGCAGCCCAGTCGGGGGCGGAACCTACGAGCAGTACTTC
. TRBJ2-3 TRBD2 TRBV4-3 CASSPSLAGTDTQYF TGCGCCAGCAGCCCGTCACTAGCGGGAACAGATACGCAGTATTTT